This T cell receptor beta chain was found in a study of blood T cell repertoires in COVID-19. About the study: Collection of acute and convalescent COVID-19 samples took place in the United States, Italy and Spain.

Participants, about 18 to 100 years old, spanned about 26 US areas. This CDR3 is built from 13 residues. V shed 4 bases and J shed 0 bases, with 5 bases lying between them. Germline values: CDR1 SGHRS, CDR2 YFSETQ. The table came from immunoSEQ multiplex PCR; TCRdb's copy has only in-frame clones and leaves some out. The table has 150,000 to 200,000 clones, 89% seen once. The receptor comes from a woman in her late teens or twenties who had recovered from COVID-19. Material for sequencing was PBMCs or T cells enriched from blood (not recorded which). V usage is TRBV5-1 and J usage is TRBJ1-5; D is unresolved. Here the CDR3 DNA reads TGCGCCAGCAGCCGAGATAGCAATCAGCCCCAGCATTTT. It is translated as CASSRDSNQPQHF.